This TCR beta chain appears in the sequencing data of a study of T-cell reconstitution after alpha-beta-depleted transplantation in children. Unique molecular identifiers were used in preparing the TCRbeta library. TCRdb independently ran MiXCR on the PCR reads; one entry per CDR3 protein. Among roughly 670,000 distinct CDR3 sequences listed, about 12% were seen once. V shed 1 base and J shed 8 bases, with 11 bases lying between them. Looked up from germline, CDR1 is SGHVS and CDR2 is FQNEAQ. The CDR3 sequence is 14 residues long. This clonotype was seen a handful of times. The sequence was collected from a girl aged 2 to 10 with congenital amegakaryocytic thrombocytopenia, due to receive a stem cell transplant. The sequences come from PBMCs, collected before TCRalphabeta/CD19-depleted stem cell transplant. The chain recombines TRBV7-8 with TRBJ1-4; a possible D gene is TRBD1 (5 bases). The DNA of the CDR3 is TGTGCCAGCAGCTTAGTAGGGAGGGACGAAAAACTGTTTTTT. Translating it yields CASSLVGRDEKLFF.